The T cell receptor beta chain described here comes from a study of blood T cell repertoires in COVID-19. Study background: Researchers got acute and convalescent COVID-19 samples from the United States, Italy and Spain. PBMCs, B-cell-depleted T cells, or T cells were the source of the cDNA or gDNA that made up the material.

The CDR3 extends over 13 amino acids. The V gene lost 6 bases and the J gene lost 0 bases, with 8 bases spanning the gap. Germline CDR1 reads MNHEY; CDR2 reads SVGAGI. Authors' processing steps: Estimated nucleated cell counts came from reference gene primer amplification. Libraries were prepared by immunoSEQ multiplex PCR; TCRdb keeps only in-frame clonotypes and omits some of them. The DNA was the basis for D and trimming; V, J and clone size are from that table. In the table there are just over 650,000 clones, approximately 90% of which are singletons. This clone appeared a few times. This receptor was obtained from a woman aged 18-29 years with acute or convalescent COVID-19. Source material: peripheral blood. The chain links TRBV6-5 to TRBJ1-2, with D hard to call. The CDR3 nucleotides read TGTGCCAGCAGCCTCGAGCCTAACTATGGCTACACCTTC. Translated: CASSLEPNYGYTF.